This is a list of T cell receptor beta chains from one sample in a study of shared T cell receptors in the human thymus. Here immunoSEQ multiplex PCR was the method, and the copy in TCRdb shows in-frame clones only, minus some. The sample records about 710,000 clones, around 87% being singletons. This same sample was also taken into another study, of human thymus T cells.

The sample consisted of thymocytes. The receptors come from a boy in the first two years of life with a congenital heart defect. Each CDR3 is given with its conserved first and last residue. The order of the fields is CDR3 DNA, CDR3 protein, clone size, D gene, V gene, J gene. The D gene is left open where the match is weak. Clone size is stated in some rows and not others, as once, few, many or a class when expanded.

cdr3_nt: TGCAGTACCAGTAACACTGAAGCTTTCTTT
cdr3_aa: CSTSNTEAFF
clone_size: -
d_call: -
v_call: TRBV20-1
j_call: TRBJ1-1

cdr3_nt: TGCGCCAGCAGCCAAGATGGAGTACTAGCCAAAAACATTCAGTACTTC
cdr3_aa: CASSQDGVLAKNIQYF
clone_size: once
d_call: -
v_call: TRBV4-3
j_call: TRBJ2-4

cdr3_nt: TGTGCCAGCGGCGAGGGGCAGGCTTATAATTCACCCCTCCACTTT
cdr3_aa: CASGEGQAYNSPLHF
clone_size: few
d_call: -
v_call: TRBV9
j_call: TRBJ1-6

cdr3_nt: TGCGCCAGCAGCCAAGACCGAGCCGGGAATTGCGAGCAGTACTTC
cdr3_aa: CASSQDRAGNCEQYF
clone_size: once
d_call: -
v_call: TRBV4-3
j_call: TRBJ2-7

cdr3_nt: TGCGCCAGCAGCCAAGGGACTAGCGGGAAGTACAATGAGCAGTTCTTC
cdr3_aa: CASSQGTSGKYNEQFF
clone_size: -
d_call: TRBD2
v_call: TRBV4-1
j_call: TRBJ2-1

cdr3_nt: TGTGCCAGCAGTTTCGCCGCAGGGCGCTCTAACTATGGCTACACCTTC
cdr3_aa: CASSFAAGRSNYGYTF
clone_size: -
d_call: -
v_call: TRBV28
j_call: TRBJ1-2

cdr3_nt: TGTGCCAGCTCACCGCTCGGGGGGCCCTACGAGCAGTACTTC
cdr3_aa: CASSPLGGPYEQYF
clone_size: -
d_call: -
v_call: TRBV18
j_call: TRBJ2-7

cdr3_nt: TGTGCCTGGATCACTCACCCGGGGAGATCTGGAAACACCATATATTTT
cdr3_aa: CAWITHPGRSGNTIYF
clone_size: -
d_call: -
v_call: TRBV30
j_call: TRBJ1-3

cdr3_nt: TGTGCCAGCAGTGGGACTAGCGGAAACTACGAGCAGTACTTC
cdr3_aa: CASSGTSGNYEQYF
clone_size: -
d_call: TRBD2
v_call: TRBV27
j_call: TRBJ2-7

cdr3_nt: TGTGCCAGCAGTTTTTTCGGACCCCCCGGACAACCGGCCACAGATACGCAGTATTTT
cdr3_aa: CASSFFGPPGQPATDTQYF
clone_size: -
d_call: -
v_call: TRBV27
j_call: TRBJ2-3

cdr3_nt: TGTGCCAGCTTACAGGGTAATCAGCCCCAGCATTTT
cdr3_aa: CASLQGNQPQHF
clone_size: once
d_call: -
v_call: TRBV28
j_call: TRBJ1-5

cdr3_nt: TGTGCCAGCAGTTCCGGGACAGGAGCGAACACTGAAGCTTTCTTT
cdr3_aa: CASSSGTGANTEAFF
clone_size: -
d_call: TRBD1
v_call: TRBV28
j_call: TRBJ1-1

cdr3_nt: TGTGCCAGTAGTATCGGACTCGGTCGACGGCAGTACTTC
cdr3_aa: CASSIGLGRRQYF
clone_size: few
d_call: -
v_call: TRBV19
j_call: TRBJ2-7

cdr3_nt: TGTGCCAGCAGCCTCAGGGAACTCCTCACAGATACGCAGTATTTT
cdr3_aa: CASSLRELLTDTQYF
clone_size: -
d_call: -
v_call: TRBV6-6
j_call: TRBJ2-3

cdr3_nt: TGTGCCAGCAGTCCCAACGCGGGACAGGGGGCTTGTGAAGCTTTCTTT
cdr3_aa: CASSPNAGQGACEAFF
clone_size: few
d_call: TRBD1
v_call: TRBV28
j_call: TRBJ1-1

cdr3_nt: TGCGCCAGCAGCCAGGAGGTGACCCCAAGATACGAGCAGTACTTC
cdr3_aa: CASSQEVTPRYEQYF
clone_size: -
d_call: -
v_call: TRBV4-3
j_call: TRBJ2-7

cdr3_nt: TGTGCCATCAGTGGCCCCATCAAGCGACGCGGTAGCACAGATACGCAGTATTTT
cdr3_aa: CAISGPIKRRGSTDTQYF
clone_size: -
d_call: -
v_call: TRBV10-3
j_call: TRBJ2-3

cdr3_nt: TGTGCCAGCAGCCCCGGACTAGCGGGGATTGAGCAGTTCTTC
cdr3_aa: CASSPGLAGIEQFF
clone_size: -
d_call: TRBD2
v_call: TRBV5-6
j_call: TRBJ2-1

cdr3_nt: TGTGCCAGCAGCTATAGCGGGAAGACTAGCACAGATACGCAGTATTTT
cdr3_aa: CASSYSGKTSTDTQYF
clone_size: -
d_call: TRBD2
v_call: TRBV27
j_call: TRBJ2-3

cdr3_nt: TGTGCCAGCCCCGGACACGGCCTGACTGGGGCCAACGTCCTGACTTTC
cdr3_aa: CASPGHGLTGANVLTF
clone_size: -
d_call: -
v_call: TRBV9
j_call: TRBJ2-6

cdr3_nt: TGTGCCACCAGCACCCTAGGCGAGACAGGGGGCGCGTGTGGCAATCAGCCCCAGCATTTT
cdr3_aa: CATSTLGETGGACGNQPQHF
clone_size: once
d_call: TRBD1
v_call: TRBV15
j_call: TRBJ1-5

cdr3_nt: TGCGCCAGCAGCCAAGATTCCAATTTGCGGGGAACCTACAATGAGCAGTTCTTC
cdr3_aa: CASSQDSNLRGTYNEQFF
clone_size: -
d_call: -
v_call: TRBV4-1
j_call: TRBJ2-1